This record looks at one T cell receptor beta chain sequence and its context. What it binds is not known. Trimming shortened V by 4 bases and J by 0 bases, and 9 bases separated the two germline ends. Per the germline V gene, CDR1 is SQVTM and CDR2 is ANQGSEA. The CDR3 is 14 amino acids. This specimen comes from a study of T cell clones after liver transplantation. Overall study: Tolerant meant at least one year fully off immunosuppression without liver enzymes above twice normal. Whole-study findings and limits: Small, mixed patient groups and varying post-transplant times limit these conclusions. Migration into the graft, not deletion, may explain lost graft donor-reactive T cells.

Sequenced by immunoSEQ multiplex PCR; TCRdb stores in-frame clones only, minus some. Of 90,000 to 120,000 clones listed, roughly 80% are singletons. The sample in question was CD4+ T cells from blood, obtained before liver transplant. This TCR was sampled from a human donor who received a liver transplant. The chain carries TRBV29-1 and TRBJ2-2, with a tentative D call TRBD1 (6 bases). The CDR3 DNA reads TGCAGCGTTGGCTGGACAGCGAACACCGGGGAGCTGTTTTTT. Protein: CSVGWTANTGELFF.